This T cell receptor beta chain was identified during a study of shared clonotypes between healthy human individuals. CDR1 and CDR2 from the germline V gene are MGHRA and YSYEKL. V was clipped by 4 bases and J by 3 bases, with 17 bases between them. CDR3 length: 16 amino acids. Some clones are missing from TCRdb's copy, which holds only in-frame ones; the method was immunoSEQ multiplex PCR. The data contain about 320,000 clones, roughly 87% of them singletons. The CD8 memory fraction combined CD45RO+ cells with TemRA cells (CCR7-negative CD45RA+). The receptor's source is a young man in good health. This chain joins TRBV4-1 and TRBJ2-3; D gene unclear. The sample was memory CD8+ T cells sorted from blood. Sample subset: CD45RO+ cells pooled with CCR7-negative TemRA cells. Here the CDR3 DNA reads TGCGCCAGCAGCCCCGGACGTGGGTTGGATACAGATACGCAGTATTTT. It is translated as CASSPGRGLDTDTQYF.